This TCR beta chain appears in the sequencing data of a study of blood T cell repertoires in COVID-19 (dated by TCRdb to the early 2020s). With regard to the full study: Collaborator samples came from the United States, Italy and Spain and covered acute and convalescent phases of COVID-19. The material from the prospective study consisted of cDNA or gDNA derived from T cells, B-cell-depleted T cells, or PBMCs. Subjects who had been exposed to COVID-19, were actively infected with it, or had recovered from it provided the deeply sampled blood TCRbeta repertoires that made up the dataset. A freely available public database, intended as a resource for researchers studying the immune response to SARS-CoV-2, is where the repertoires were released. Samples came from the ongoing ImmuneRACE study (first 160 participants) plus 1,254 subjects from 6 global collaborators. A de-identified subject ID, COVID-19 status, age in years and sex were almost always included in the sample metadata. Where available, HLA class I and class II types were obtained from metadata supplied by the sample provider rather than from assay-based typing.

The immunoSEQ Assay, a bias-controlled multiplex PCR, was used to amplify TCRbeta CDR3 regions from genomic DNA. As for the original processing: The number of nucleated cells in each sample was estimated from the amplification of reference gene primers within the assay. To quantify the absolute abundance of each unique TCRbeta CDR3 rearrangement, sequence reads were collapsed and filtered. For each sample, productive Simpson clonality was calculated as the square root of Simpson's diversity index across productive rearrangements. Sourced from immuneACCESS, this table was stored by TCRdb with only in-frame sequences that have V and J called. A share of the clones is absent; for the studies checked, an unresolved V gene accounts for under half, and the remainder has no known explanation. V and J calls and clone size are those listed in that table; D and trimming were worked out from the DNA. The sample includes 210,000 or so clones, with about 84% observed a single time. The top ten clones comprise 3.5% to 4.5% of the sample.

Study-level results and caveats: The amount of clinical and demographic metadata varied by source and participant and was provided uncurated.

This clone has only a few counts. Its antigen is unknown. No quality values exist for individual bases; no much larger clone is one base distant. In the prospective study, participants were about 18 to 100 years old, resided in around 25 geographic areas of the United States, and were enrolled through a virtual design. In the prospective study, participants were assigned to cohorts based on the clinical history participants reported in a screening survey and a study questionnaire. Each participant in the prospective study had whole blood, serum and a nasopharyngeal or oropharyngeal swab collected by mobile phlebotomists. Additional blood draws and questionnaires over an approximately two-month period could optionally be provided by prospective study participants. Before DNA extraction, blood samples from the prospective study were shipped at room temperature or frozen. Taken from the germline V gene, the CDR1 and CDR2 loops are MGHRA and YSYEKL. From cysteine to phenylalanine, the CDR3 is 13 amino acids long. Only the CDR3 part of the read is kept: 39 bases, read in frame from the first base. V gives up 4 bases and J gives up 5 bases, and the segment between their germline ends measures 11 bases.

The TCR sequence derives from a man under 40 with acute COVID-19. The material sequenced was PBMCs or T cells enriched from blood (not recorded which). In this chain, TRBV4-1 is recombined with TRBJ1-2; the D region possibly corresponds to TRBD1 (6 bases align). The DNA sequence is given as TGCGCCAGCAGCCCCGGACAGCATTATGGCTACACCTTC. Translated, it reads CASSPGQHYGYTF.